This T cell receptor beta chain was captured by sequencing in a study of shared clonotypes between healthy human individuals. Libraries were prepared by immunoSEQ multiplex PCR; TCRdb keeps only in-frame clonotypes and omits some of them. The sample gives around 2,000,000 clones, approximately 94% of which show up once; roughly 1.8% is in the top ten. The CDR3 totals 13 residues. CDR1 and CDR2 (germline): SNHLY, FYNNEI. Trimming at V came to 6 bases and at J to 2 bases, leaving 2 bases not matched to a gene. Terminally differentiated effector memory CD45RA+ cells were excluded by CCR7 positive selection of CD45RO-negative cells. Comments on this clone: This same CDR3 is encoded by further DNA sequences in the sample.

This sequence originates from a man aged 18 to 35 in good health. Some clones in this sample may be carry-over from other donors' samples. This sequence joins TRBV2 and TRBJ2-7; 9 positions match TRBD1. Sequenced input: naive CD8+ T cells from PBMCs. This chain's CDR3 is CASRDRGTYEQYF. For the CDR3, the DNA is TGTGCCAGCAGGGACAGGGGTACCTACGAGCAGTACTTC.